Shown below are 22 T cell receptor beta chains from a single sample sequenced in a study of T-cell reconstitution after alpha-beta-depleted transplantation in children. It was with unique molecular identifiers that the TCRbeta library was prepared. MiXCR was run by TCRdb on the PCR reads, yielding one entry per CDR3 protein. Of 90,000 to 130,000 distinct CDR3 sequences listed, 10% are singletons. Sequences were derived from PBMCs, sampled before TCRalphabeta/CD19-depleted stem cell transplant. These receptors all stem from a boy aged 2 to 9 with acute lymphoblastic leukemia, due to receive a stem cell transplant.

This clonotype is medium-sized in the sample. This chain connects TRBV2 to TRBJ2-2; the D gene is possibly TRBD2 (6 bases). Germline assignment: CDR1 SNHLY and CDR2 FYNNEI. The CDR3 has 15 amino acids. V was cut by 5 bases and J by 1 base, with 11 bases left in between. For the CDR3, the DNA is TGTGCCAGCAGTAGGACGGGAGAGAACACCGGGGAGCTGTTTTTT. Protein sequence: CASSRTGENTGELFF.

This clonotype was detected only a few times. The chain is built from TRBV6-5 and TRBJ2-2, with D possibly matching TRBD1 (5 bases). Germline V gene sequence: CDR1 MNHEY, CDR2 SVGAGI. This CDR3 contains 16 residues. The V and J ends lost 1 base and 4 bases respectively, with 13 bases between them. The CDR3 sequence is CASSYFGAEITGELFF. The CDR3 DNA reads as TGTGCCAGCAGTTACTTTGGGGCCGAAATCACCGGGGAGCTGTTTTTT.

The CDR3 DNA reads TGTGCCTGGATGCCGCCCGTCTCTGGAAACACCATATATTTT. It specifies CAWMPPVSGNTIYF. The J gene is TRBJ1-3, the V gene TRBV30; D remains unclear. CDR3 length equals 14 residues. V lost 4 bases and J 0 bases, leaving 10 bases between the germline ends. Germline assignment: CDR1 GTSNPN and CDR2 SVGIG (reference sequence).

Ten or more counts support this clonotype. The chain recombines TRBV29-1 with TRBJ2-7; D is tentatively TRBD1 or TRBD2 (6 bases each). The germline CDR1 and CDR2 sequences are SQVTM and ANQGSEA. This CDR3 has 11 residues. Trimming removed 6 bases at V and 4 bases at J, with 10 bases between. The CDR3 DNA reads TGCAGCGTCGGAGGGGGTTACGAGCAGTACTTC. It translates to CSVGGGYEQYF.

The V call is TRBV20-1, the J call TRBJ1-5, with TRBD1 matching 10 bases. CDR3 size: 14 residues. The V gene end was trimmed by 6 bases and the J gene end by 7 bases; junction bases not matched to a gene: 9. CDR1 DFQATT and CDR2 SNEGSKA come from the germline V gene (reference sequence). CDR3 bases: TGCAGTGCCACCGGGACAGGGGAGGAGCAGCCCCAGCATTTT. It is translated as CSATGTGEEQPQHF.

This clonotype was counted at least ten times. The chain is built from TRBV28 and TRBJ2-7; 11 bases agree with TRBD2. The CDR3 has 15 amino acids. Germline CDR1 and CDR2: MDHEN and SYDVKM. The ends lost 2 bases at V and 0 bases at J; junction bases unmatched: 0. CDR3 protein: CASSLTSGSSYEQYF. CDR3 nucleotide sequence: TGTGCCAGCAGTTTAACTAGCGGGAGCTCCTACGAGCAGTACTTC. The whole variable domain, filled in from reference TRBV28 and TRBJ2-7, reads DVKVTQSSRYLVKRTGEKVFLECVQDMDHENMFWYRQDPGLGLRLIYFSYDVKMKEKGDIPEGYSVSREKKERFSLILESASTNQTSMYLCASSLTSGSSYEQYFGPGTRLTVT.

This clonotype was seen repeatedly, ten times or more. The chain combines TRBV12-3 or TRBV12-4 with TRBJ2-1; 8 nucleotides match TRBD2. V dropped 5 bases and J dropped 8; count of bases not matched to a gene: 11. The CDR3 consists of 15 residues. CDR3 coding DNA: TGTGCCAGCAGTCCGTCGGGAGGGCCAATAGATGAGCAGTTCTTC. Residues: CASSPSGGPIDEQFF.

J is TRBJ1-4 and V is TRBV2, with D unresolved. The length of the CDR3 is 15 residues. Trimming removed 7 bases at V and 8 bases at J, with 20 bases between. From germline, CDR1 is SNHLY and CDR2 FYNNEI. Here the CDR3 reads CASNRRANSGEKLFF. The CDR3 DNA reads TGTGCCAGCAACCGAAGGGCTAATAGCGGGGAAAAACTGTTTTTT.

This clonotype was detected ten times or more. The chain combines TRBV20-1 with TRBJ2-1, with TRBD2 identical over 9 bases. This CDR3 is 15 amino acids long. V gave up 3 bases and J gave up 8 bases; unmatched junction bases: 11. CDR1 is DFQATT, CDR2 SNEGSKA, per germline (reference sequence). DNA for the CDR3: TGCAGTGCTAGGTGGCTAGCGGGAAAAAGTGATGAGCAGTTCTTC. It encodes CSARWLAGKSDEQFF.

This clonotype was recorded a few times. The chain links TRBV20-1 to TRBJ1-4; D remains unclear. The CDR3 extends over 17 amino acids. CDR1 is DFQATT, CDR2 SNEGSKA, per germline (reference sequence). The V and J ends lost 5 bases and 1 base respectively, with 20 bases between them. CDR3 amino acids: CSAQRLSDFGTNEKLFF. The CDR3 DNA follows: TGCAGTGCTCAGAGATTATCGGACTTTGGAACTAATGAAAAACTGTTTTTT.

This clonotype was seen only a few times. V gene TRBV6-1 combines with J gene TRBJ1-2, with a weak D call TRBD1 (6 bases). The CDR3 totals 14 residues. V dropped 6 bases and J dropped 2 bases, with 13 bases sitting between them. The V gene's germline CDR1 is MNHNS and CDR2 SASEGT. The CDR3 is CASSSFTGNYGYTF. CDR3 sequence (DNA): TGTGCCAGCAGCTCCTTCACAGGGAACTATGGCTACACCTTC.

In its sample, this clonotype was seen a few times. The rearrangement links TRBV5-1 to TRBJ2-5; 14 bases fit TRBD2. The germline CDR1 and CDR2 sequences are SGHRS and YFSETQ. The CDR3 covers 18 residues. V was clipped by 1 base and J by 0 bases; unmatched bases: 5. In DNA form, the CDR3 reads TGCGCCAGCAGCTTGCCGGGACTAGCGGGAGATTACCAAGAGACCCAGTACTTC. Protein: CASSLPGLAGDYQETQYF.

This clonotype was seen ten or more times. The genes are TRBV5-1 and TRBJ2-2, with D unresolved. The CDR3 loop spans 16 amino acids. The germline gives CDR1 SGHRS, CDR2 YFSETQ. Trimming shortened V by 1 base and J by 2 bases, and 12 bases separated the two germline ends. CDR3: CASSLRADPNTGELFF. The CDR3, as DNA: TGCGCCAGCAGCTTGCGTGCGGACCCTAACACCGGGGAGCTGTTTTTT.

This clonotype was detected only a few times. The chain links TRBV3-1 to TRBJ2-1; no reliable D call. Germline V gene sequence: CDR1 LGHDT, CDR2 YNNKEL (reference sequence). The CDR3 is made up of 15 amino acids. V lost 4 bases and J 2 bases, leaving 12 bases between the germline ends. As DNA, the CDR3 is TGTGCCAGCAGCCCGCAAGGTGCCCCCTACAATGAGCAGTTCTTC. Translation gives CASSPQGAPYNEQFF.

This clonotype occurred a few times. The V call is TRBV7-6, the J call TRBJ2-7; 9 bases map to TRBD2. In germline, CDR1 is SGHVS, CDR2 FNYEAQ. The V gene end was trimmed by 5 bases and the J gene end by 6 bases; junction bases not matched to a gene: 8. The CDR3 covers 14 residues. CDR3 amino acids: CASSESGGLGEQYF. The CDR3 bases are TGTGCCAGCAGCGAAAGCGGGGGGCTCGGCGAGCAGTACTTC.

This clonotype was counted a few times. The chain recombines TRBV6-1 with TRBJ1-5; TRBD1 aligns across 10 bases. Germline V gives CDR1 MNHNS, CDR2 SASEGT. The CDR3 covers 15 residues. Trimming cost V 6 bases and J 3 bases; bases outside gene matches: 5. For the CDR3, the DNA is TGTGCCAGCAGCCGGGACAGGGGTAACAATCAGCCCCAGCATTTT. This translates into CASSRDRGNNQPQHF.

The V call is TRBV5-1, the J call TRBJ2-7; 15 bases agree with TRBD2. J was trimmed by 2 bases and V by 1 base; bases with no gene match: 7. The CDR3 extends over 18 amino acids. Germline CDR1 reads SGHRS; CDR2 reads YFSETQ. DNA of the CDR3: TGCGCCAGCAGCTTGATCGGGACTAGCGGGAGGTCTCCCTACGAGCAGTACTTC. Its translation: CASSLIGTSGRSPYEQYF.

The sample holds a few counts of this clonotype. The V and J genes are TRBV7-9 and TRBJ2-3; the D call may be TRBD1 or TRBD2 (6 bases each). Germline assignment: CDR1 SEHNR and CDR2 FQNEAQ (reference sequence). Between the trimmed V and J ends, which lost 5 bases and 2 bases, there was a span of 17 bases. The CDR3 contains 16 residues. CDR3 loop: CASSRSGGYHTDTQYF. CDR3 nucleotides: TGTGCCAGCAGCCGTTCCGGGGGCTACCACACAGATACGCAGTATTTT.

The sample holds a few counts of this clonotype. The chain carries TRBV6-5 and TRBJ2-2; no clear D. Trimming pared 4 bases from V and 1 base from J, leaving 4 bases between. Germline V gene data show CDR1 as MNHEY and CDR2 as SVGAGI. The CDR3 spans 13 residues. CDR3 loop: CASSFLNTGELFF. The CDR3 coding sequence is TGTGCCAGCAGTTTCCTGAACACCGGGGAGCTGTTTTTT.

The sample holds a few counts of this clonotype. V is TRBV10-3 and J is TRBJ2-5; 8 bases match TRBD2. The CDR3 covers 15 residues. The germline V gene has CDR1 ENHRY and CDR2 SYGVKD. J lost 5 bases, V lost 4 bases, and 9 bases had no gene match. CDR3 nucleotides: TGTGCCATCAGTGCGGGAGGGTCCCCTGGGGAGACCCAGTACTTC. It yields the protein CAISAGGSPGETQYF.

This clonotype turned up a few times. The genes are TRBV6-1 and TRBJ2-2; 9 positions agree with TRBD2. V gave up 8 bases and J gave up 1 base; unmatched junction bases: 8. The CDR3 runs 16 residues. The germline CDR1 and CDR2 sequences are MNHNS and SASEGT. The CDR3 coding sequence is TGTGCCAGCGTCGATAGCGGGAGAGGGAACACCGGGGAGCTGTTTTTT. This encodes CASVDSGRGNTGELFF.

This clonotype was seen more than once but under ten times. This chain links TRBV10-3 with TRBJ2-1; D is undetermined. From germline, CDR1 is ENHRY and CDR2 SYGVKD. CDR3 size: 14 residues. Trimming shortened V by 7 bases and J by 5 bases, and 15 bases separated the two germline ends. For the CDR3, the DNA is TGTGCCATCAAGATTAGTAGCCCCGACAATGAGCAGTTCTTC. It translates to CAIKISSPDNEQFF.